Reported below is one TCR beta chain. This clone's antigen is unknown. Relative to the germline gene, one junction end is altered; a read error may explain this. In total, 666 healthy bone marrow donors made up the cohort. All cohort members were sampled while nominally healthy, although unrecorded immune exposures were likely present. The donor was CMV seronegative and belonged to the group of more than 300 seronegative cohort members. Every donor gave a peripheral blood sample, and the peripheral blood mononuclear cells from that sample were used for TCR beta sequencing. The Qiagen DNeasy Blood Extraction Kit was used to extract genomic DNA from the blood cell samples. This sample was taken from a study of cytomegalovirus exposure and HLA in healthy donors (dated by TCRdb to 2017 to 2019). Study-level background: An earlier analysis of roughly 570 of the donors reported approximately 280 Gb of sequence data and 117 million unique TCR beta sequences obtained from about 179 million T cells. About 310 gigabases of sequencing data and some 85 million unique TCR sequences were included in an early release covering several hundred HLA-typed donors. The genetic ancestry cluster associated with self-reported Caucasian donors included about four fifths of the roughly 360 genotyped donors. The aim of the study was to test whether cataloging public T cell receptors could identify signatures of past pathogen exposure. Using immunosequencing, the study profiled T cell repertoires from about 650 subjects and related those repertoires to cytomegalovirus serostatus. In addition to the first cohort of about 650 subjects, a separate validation cohort of 130 or so different subjects was used. To predict cytomegalovirus infection status, the study brought together high-throughput TCR immunosequencing, statistical association of individual TCRs with disease status, and machine learning. In a later analysis, previously published TCR beta repertoires from 600 to 850 donors were re-analyzed and high-resolution HLA genotyping was added so that TCR occurrence patterns could be studied. Rather than using new phenotypic data, the later analysis identified candidate immune exposures from TCR beta sequences and from how often those sequences occurred across donors. An earlier analysis of some 500 of the donors applied high-throughput TCR beta sequencing to assess whether each TCR beta V gene segment acted as functional or pseudogenic. Donor age, sex, ethnicity and CMV serostatus were collected together with the repertoire data. A later genetic analysis used genome-wide SNP genotypes for about 55% of the 666 donors, treating that subset as a discovery cohort. Every repertoire in the discovery cohort had been generated on one and the same sequencing platform. HLA typing covered class I and class II loci at four-digit resolution. Typing coverage varied by locus: roughly 629-640 donors for A, B, C, DRB1 and DQB1; around 560 for DQA1; some 610 for DPA1; 450 to 480 for DPB1. Four or five DR-DQ haplotypes were handled as single units for association and clustering, since linkage in the cohort was strong. Among a few hundred genotyped donors of the cohort, an average of approximately 240,000 unique TCR beta nucleotide sequences were sequenced per donor, around 20% of them non-productive. The full study reports these points: An association between a missense DCLRE1C variant and V-gene and J-gene trimming of TCR beta chains was found in a later genetic analysis and replicated in an independent cohort. The classifier was reported to diagnose cytomegalovirus status with high specificity and sensitivity in both the original and validation cohorts. A later analysis reported that several top co-occurrence clusters appeared linked to parvovirus B19, influenza, CMV and Epstein-Barr virus. The only immune exposure information available for the cohort was CMV serostatus. A later genetic analysis reported fewer N-insertions in productive TCRs among donors in an Asian-associated ancestry cluster than the roughly 700-donor mean. A further reported finding was that TCR beta sequences accurately predicted the HLA-A and HLA-B alleles for most subjects in the first cohort. According to the authors, the approach could potentially be generalized to other disease states and immunological phenotypes. A later analysis found that most CMV-associated TCR beta chains appeared HLA-restricted, with HLA associations seemingly driven largely by CMV exposure. Only TCR beta chains were sequenced in this cohort, and the absence of alpha or paired-chain data limited detectable features. In a later analysis, HLA-associated TCR beta chains were found to be more clonally expanded and to have lower generation probabilities than equally common non-associated chains. In vitro tests confirmed that a few of the cytomegalovirus-associated TCR beta chains recognize cytomegalovirus antigens. Presence/absence analyses assumed roughly uniform sequencing depth across donors, an assumption that may not hold. Correlated functional status among segregating V segments might be attributable to linkage disequilibrium, but an unknown experimental factor could not be ruled out. Because counts were too low, roughly 17 rarely observed V segments, including chromosome 9 orphons, were left out of the earlier analysis of 587 of the donors. Because the 87-base-pair reads could not distinguish some IMGT-functional V segments, including TRBV6-2 and TRBV6-3, those segments were excluded. The study gave a list of around 170 TCR beta chains associated with cytomegalovirus. Broadly in line with IMGT annotations, most TCR beta V segments showed up in productive rearrangements about 87% or about 30% of the time in an earlier analysis of several hundred of the donors. Most TCR sequences were seen in very few donors, while some public TCRs were found in many individuals. According to a later analysis, TCR association rates differed among HLA loci, with DRB1 alleles showing the most associated TCRs and HLA-C alleles showing the fewest. HLA typing was unavailable for some donors at each locus, so association tests used only the typed subset. When HLA alleles, especially DR and DQ, strongly co-occurred, attributing TCR associations to individual alleles was difficult. In a later analysis, 16,951 TCR beta sequences were associated with specific HLA alleles at a false discovery rate of 0.05. A group of highly shared sequence variants was considered likely to be a technical artifact of the sequencing pipeline.

The CDR3 has 16 amino acids, counting the end cysteine and phenylalanine. Just the 48-base CDR3 DNA is kept, in frame starting at base 1. CDR1 SGHVS and CDR2 FQNEAQ are derived from the germline V gene. The library was obtained by the immunoSEQ multiplex PCR assay. For the multiplex PCR, a mixture combining 60 forward primers for TCR Vbeta segments and 13 reverse primers for TCR Jbeta segments was used. Amplification of the CDR3 region of rearranged TCR beta genes was performed with a multiplex PCR assay on genomic DNA. Amplified TCR beta libraries were sequenced as 87-base-pair reads on the Illumina HiSeq System. The source study handled its data this way. In a later analysis, approximately 74 million unique TCR beta chains were counted across the approximately 670 repertoires, and approximately 11 million of these chains were shared by at least two donors. A nearest-neighbor algorithm error-corrected the raw reads and collapsed the reads into unique sequences, merging closely related sequences to remove PCR and sequencing errors. CDR3 sequences were aligned to IMGT reference sequences to assign V, D and J gene segments. For a sequence to be retained, at least a six-nucleotide match to both a V gene segment and a J gene segment was required. A rearrangement was called productive if the CDR3 had no stop codons and remained in frame with V and J, and every other rearrangement was called non-productive. CDR3 was defined according to IMGT convention as the region running from the second conserved V-encoded cysteine to the conserved J-encoded phenylalanine. Sequences without an unambiguous match to a single V gene segment were excluded from the earlier analysis of about 600 of the donors. An earlier analysis of approximately 590 of the donors called V segments functional above 56.7% productive rearrangements and segregating when the between-donor standard deviation exceeded 5%. A statistical classification framework was built to diagnose cytomegalovirus status from the catalog of TCR beta chain sequences. In a later analysis, V and J genes were assigned by comparing TCR nucleotide sequences against IMGT/GENE-DB human TR gene sequences. The TCRdist pipeline was used in a later analysis to assign CDR3 sequences and most-parsimonious VDJ recombination scenarios. In a later analysis, each TCR beta chain was defined by its CDR3 amino acid sequence together with its V-gene family, and reads without a unique V-gene family were excluded. In a later analysis, approximately 640 highly shared, low-generation-probability nucleotide sequences were removed to address suspected cross-contamination and a sequencing artifact. For each public chain, a later analysis derived a clonal expansion index from normalized ranks of inferred template counts within each repertoire. In a later analysis, generation probabilities were computed using a VDJ recombination model fitted to out-of-frame rearrangements, and the results were checked against IGoR. In a later analysis, TCR-TCR, TCR-HLA and TCR-CMV co-occurrence was scored with hypergeometric tests, and a repertoire-size bias correction was applied to TCR pairs. In a later analysis, false discovery rates were estimated by permuting HLA or CMV assignments 20 times. A later analysis grouped co-occurring TCRs with DBSCAN, adding TCRdist sequence similarity when clustering within HLA-allele-positive subsets. For co-occurrence clustering, repertoires with fewer than 30,000 or more than 120,000 public chains were excluded, along with roughly 5 repertoires with anomalous nucleotide sharing. TCRdb obtained this table from immuneACCESS and retained in-frame rearrangements with V and J assigned. These tables miss some clones; where compared with another copy, unresolved V genes account for less than half of the shortfall, and the remainder is unexplained. The DNA was the basis for D and trimming; V, J and clone size are from that table. The sample yields approximately 170,000 clones; roughly 73% were counted once. The ten biggest clones cover over 3% of the sample.

This TCR was recovered from a female donor in good health and CMV-seronegative. The sequencing input was PBMCs. The receptor chain draws on TRBV7-8 and TRBJ2-1, with 8 middle bases fitting TRBD1. CDR3 protein: CASSLWGQVSFNEQFF. The bases read TGTGCCAGCAGCTTATGGGGACAGGTGTCCTTCAATGAGCAGTTCTTC. The CDR3, completed at both ends by the reference TRBV7-8 and TRBJ2-1 genes, gives the full variable domain GAGVSQSPRYKVAKRGQDVALRCDPISGHVSLFWYQQALGQGPEFLTYFQNEAQLDKSGLPSDRFFAERPEGSVSTLKIQRTQQEDSAVYLCASSLWGQVSFNEQFFGPGTRLTVL.